This TCR beta chain was captured by sequencing in a study of T cell responses to AZD1222 COVID-19 vaccine. Study findings and constraints: Among those given AZD1222, only five or six were seropositive at baseline.

Measured with immunoSEQ multiplex PCR; TCRdb has only the in-frame clones, and not every one. Of about 160,000 clones listed, about 90% are singletons. Germline V gene lookup returns CDR1 LNHNV and CDR2 YYDKDF (reference sequence). The CDR3 is 16 amino acids. Trimming removed 1 base from V and 1 base from J, with 11 bases in between. To note about this clone: Its antigen is as yet unknown.

The clonotype comes from an adult in good health. The chain combines TRBV15 with TRBJ1-5; D remains ambiguous. Here the sequenced sample was peripheral blood, taken on day 0 of AZD1222 vaccination. CDR3 amino acids: CATSRVGWKSNQPQHF. The CDR3 coding sequence is TGTGCCACCAGCAGAGTAGGGTGGAAAAGCAATCAGCCCCAGCATTTT. Using reference TRBV15 and TRBJ1-5 for the parts outside the CDR3, the full variable domain is DAMVIQNPRYQVTQFGKPVTLSCSQTLNHNVMYWYQQKSSQAPKLLFHYYDKDFNNEADTPDNFQSRRPNTSFCFLDIRSPGLGDTAMYLCATSRVGWKSNQPQHFGDGTRLSIL.